The clone carrying this TCR beta chain came up a few times. This CDR3 has 14 residues. Germline V CDR1 and CDR2: MNHEY, SVGAGI. Trimming took 7 bases from V and 4 from J, leaving 14 bases between them. Profiled with immunoSEQ multiplex PCR; TCRdb holds only in-frame clones, not every one. The sample includes roughly 80,000 clones, 82% of them seen just once. These data are taken from a study of T cell responses to AZD1222 COVID-19 vaccine. The receptor's source is an adult in good health. The sequenced sample was peripheral blood, obtained on day 0 of AZD1222 vaccination. The chain recombines TRBV6-5 with TRBJ2-1; D perhaps matches TRBD1 (5 bases). CDR3 DNA: TGTGCCAGCAAGTTAAGGCAGGGATACAATGAGCAGTTCTTC. It is translated as CASKLRQGYNEQFF.